This T cell receptor (beta chain) appears in the sequencing data of a study of cytomegalovirus exposure and HLA in healthy donors. Study-wide findings and caveats: According to an earlier analysis, most TCR beta V segments yielded productive rearrangements about 90% or about 30% of the time.

Comment on this clone: No antigen is known for it.

The PCR ran on 60 Vbeta and 13 Jbeta primers. Generated by immunoSEQ multiplex PCR, the TCRdb table keeps only in-frame clones and is missing some. Among about 120,000 clones listed, roughly 80% were seen once. Donors in the study were healthy people who gave bone marrow. The sequencing input was PBMCs. The clonotype originates from a woman in her twenties or thirties in good health and CMV-seropositive.

Here the CDR3 reads CASSKGQKTNYGYTF. The CDR3 nucleotides are TGTGCCAGCAGCAAAGGACAGAAGACTAACTATGGCTACACCTTC. The genes are TRBV7-9 and TRBJ1-2, with TRBD1 as a possible D gene (6 bases). Per germline, CDR1 SEHNR and CDR2 FQNEAQ (reference sequence). The V end lost 5 bases, the J end lost 0 bases, and 13 bases lay between the germline ends. This CDR3 is 15 amino acids long.